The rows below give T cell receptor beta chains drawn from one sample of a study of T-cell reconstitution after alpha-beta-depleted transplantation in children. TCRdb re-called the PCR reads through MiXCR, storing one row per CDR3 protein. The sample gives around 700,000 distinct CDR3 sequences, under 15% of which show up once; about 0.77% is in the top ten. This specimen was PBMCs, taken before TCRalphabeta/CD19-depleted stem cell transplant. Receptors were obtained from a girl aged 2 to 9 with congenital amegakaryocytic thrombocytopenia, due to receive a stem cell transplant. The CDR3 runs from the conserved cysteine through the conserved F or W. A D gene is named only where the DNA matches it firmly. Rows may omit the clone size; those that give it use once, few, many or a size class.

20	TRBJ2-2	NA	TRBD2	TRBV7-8	CASSTNGFYRLAGDTGELFF	TGTGCCAGCAGTACAAATGGTTTTTATAGACTAGCGGGAGACACCGGGGAGCTGTTTTTT
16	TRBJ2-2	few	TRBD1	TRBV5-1	CASRGGQGPYTGELFF	TGCGCCAGCAGAGGAGGACAGGGGCCCTACACCGGGGAGCTGTTTTTT
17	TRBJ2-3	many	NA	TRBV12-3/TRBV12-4	CASSPIFSVTETDTQYF	TGTGCCAGCAGCCCAATTTTCAGTGTGACAGAAACAGATACGCAGTATTTT
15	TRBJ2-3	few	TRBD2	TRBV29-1	CSVEPRLAGKPGGYF	TGCAGCGTTGAACCTAGACTAGCGGGAAAACCCGGGGGGTATTTT
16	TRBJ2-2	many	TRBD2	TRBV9	CASSLRLAVNTGELFF	TGTGCCAGCAGCCTAAGACTAGCGGTCAACACCGGGGAGCTGTTTTTT
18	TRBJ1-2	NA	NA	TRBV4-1	CASSQGIRSAKANYGYTF	TGCGCCAGCAGCCAAGGGATCAGGAGTGCCAAAGCTAACTATGGCTACACCTTC
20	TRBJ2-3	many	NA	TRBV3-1	CASSLSSPIGPRRWADTQYF	TGTGCCAGCAGCCTAAGTAGTCCCATTGGCCCTAGGAGGTGGGCAGATACGCAGTATTTT
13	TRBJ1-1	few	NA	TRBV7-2	CASSKKRNTEAFF	TGTGCCAGCAGCAAGAAAAGGAACACTGAAGCTTTCTTT
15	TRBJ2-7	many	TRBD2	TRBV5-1	CASSSGTSGFYEQYF	TGCGCCAGCAGCTCGGGGACTAGCGGCTTCTACGAGCAGTACTTC
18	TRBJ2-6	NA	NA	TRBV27	CASSFRWSALSGANVLTF	TGTGCCAGCAGTTTTCGTTGGTCAGCCCTCTCTGGGGCCAACGTCCTGACTTTC
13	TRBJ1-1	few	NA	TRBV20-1	CSAGSMVGTEAFF	TGCAGTGCGGGCTCCATGGTGGGCACTGAAGCTTTCTTT
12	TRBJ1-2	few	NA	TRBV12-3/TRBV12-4	CASSSRRYGYTF	TGTGCCAGCAGTTCCCGACGGTATGGCTACACCTTC
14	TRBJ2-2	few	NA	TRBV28	CAGRGADYTGELFF	TGTGCCGGGAGGGGGGCGGATTACACCGGGGAGCTGTTTTTT
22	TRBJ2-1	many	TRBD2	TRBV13	CASARPKKKGLGLAGGENEQFF	TGTGCCAGCGCAAGGCCTAAGAAGAAGGGGTTGGGACTAGCGGGAGGCGAGAATGAGCAGTTCTTC
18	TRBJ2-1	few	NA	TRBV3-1	CASSQGYLGSGSYNEQFF	TGTGCCAGCAGCCAAGGGTATCTTGGTAGCGGCTCCTACAATGAGCAGTTCTTC
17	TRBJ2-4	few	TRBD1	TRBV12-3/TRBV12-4	CASKPLGTELGKNIQYF	TGTGCCAGCAAACCCCTAGGGACAGAATTAGGCAAAAACATTCAGTACTTC
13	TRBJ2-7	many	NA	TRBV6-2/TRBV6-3	CASSYSGYYEQYF	TGTGCCAGCAGTTACTCGGGTTATTACGAGCAGTACTTC
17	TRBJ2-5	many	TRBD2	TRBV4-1	CASSLQGLAGGSETQYF	TGCGCCAGCAGCCTGCAGGGACTAGCGGGAGGTTCAGAGACCCAGTACTTC
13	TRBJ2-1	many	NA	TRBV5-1	CASSFRENNEQFF	TGCGCCAGCAGCTTCAGGGAAAACAATGAGCAGTTCTTC
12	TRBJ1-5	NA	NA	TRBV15	CATSRDRQPQLF	TGTGCCACCAGCAGAGATAGGCAGCCCCAGCTTTTT
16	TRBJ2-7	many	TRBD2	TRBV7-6	CASSLGTAGVSFEQYF	TGTGCCAGCAGCTTAGGAACAGCGGGAGTGTCGTTCGAGCAGTACTTC